The 18 T cell receptor beta chains below were found in one sample sequenced in a study of cytomegalovirus exposure and HLA in healthy donors. The PCR made use of 60 Vbeta and 13 Jbeta primers. The protocol was immunoSEQ multiplex PCR, while the TCRdb copy is restricted to in-frame clones and leaves out a portion. The table shows roughly 170,000 clones, with less than 80% occurring only once. Sequences were obtained from PBMCs. The receptors here all came from a female donor in good health and CMV-seronegative.

This clone has more than one count but fewer than ten. The CDR3 nucleotides read TGTGCCAGCAGTGTGCTAGCGGGGGGCCGGGGGGCCAACGTCCTGACTTTC. This encodes CASSVLAGGRGANVLTF. The V and J genes are TRBV2 and TRBJ2-6; 11 positions agree with TRBD2. In germline, CDR1 is SNHLY, CDR2 FYNNEI. The CDR3 covers 17 residues. Germline trimming cut 4 bases from V and 4 bases from J; bases unmatched to any gene: 6.

The chain combines TRBV5-4 with TRBJ2-1; 7 nucleotides agree with TRBD2. Germline assignment: CDR1 SGHNT and CDR2 YYREEE (reference sequence). V shed 0 bases, J shed 2 bases, and the junction held 5 bases outside the gene matches. This CDR3 has 16 amino acids. CDR3 protein: CASSLGGGGTYNEQFF. The CDR3, as DNA: TGTGCCAGCAGCTTGGGGGGGGGAGGAACCTACAATGAGCAGTTCTTC.

As regards this clone: An end of the junction does not agree with germline; a read error may underlie this. The chain combines TRBV4-3 with TRBJ2-4; TRBD1 aligns across 9 bases. CDR3 length: 15 residues. Germline CDR1 is LGHNA and CDR2 is YSLEER. DNA of the CDR3: TGCGCCAGCAGCCAAAACAGAGACAGGGGGAACAGTCAGTACTTC. Amino acid sequence: CASSQNRDRGNSQYF.

The V call is TRBV4-3, the J call TRBJ2-3; tentative D call: TRBD2 (5 bases). Trimming left V 4 bases short and J 3 bases short, with 11 bases between. Germline V lookup: CDR1 LGHNA, CDR2 YSLEER. CDR3 length: 14 residues. The CDR3 here is CASSPSGRTDTQYF. The CDR3 DNA is TGCGCCAGCAGCCCCTCGGGAAGAACAGATACGCAGTATTTT.

The chain employs TRBV19 and TRBJ1-4, with 9 bases fitting TRBD1. Germline CDR1 is LNHDA and CDR2 is SQIVND (reference sequence). Trimming removed 6 bases from V and 8 bases from J; junction bases left unmatched: 7. This CDR3 contains 14 residues. CDR3 nucleotide sequence: TGTGCCAGTAGAGGACAGGGGCTGGGCGAAAAACTGTTTTTT. This codes for CASRGQGLGEKLFF. Filled out from reference TRBV19 and TRBJ1-4, the complete variable domain reads DGGITQSPKYLFRKEGQNVTLSCEQNLNHDAMYWYRQDPGQGLRLIYYSQIVNDFQKGDIAEGYSVSREKKESFPLTVTSAQKNPTAFYLCASRGQGLGEKLFFGSGTQLSVL.

Only a few counts were recorded for this clone. This chain connects TRBV4-1 to TRBJ1-5, with TRBD1 identical over 8 bases. The CDR3 spans 14 residues. Per the germline V gene, CDR1 is MGHRA and CDR2 is YSYEKL. The junction had 2 bases not matched to a gene; V was cut back by 2 bases and J by 5 bases. The CDR3 DNA is TGCGCCAGCAGCCAACAGGGGGCTCATCAGCCCCAGCATTTT. Translated: CASSQQGAHQPQHF.

The V gene is TRBV28, the J gene TRBJ1-5; D gene unclear. V gave up 1 base and J gave up 4 bases, with 2 bases separating them. Germline CDR1 reads MDHEN; CDR2 reads SYDVKM. The CDR3 runs to 12 residues. The CDR3 loop is CASSLLNQPQHF. The CDR3 nucleotides read TGTGCCAGCAGTTTATTAAATCAGCCCCAGCATTTT.

This chain connects TRBV5-4 to TRBJ2-7, with TRBD2 matching over 11 bases. CDR3 size: 15 residues. J gave up 2 bases and V 4 bases, and 5 bases lay outside the gene matches. The germline V gene encodes CDR1 SGHNT and CDR2 YYREEE (reference sequence). CDR3 nucleotide sequence: TGTGCCAGCAGCCCCGGGACTAGCGGAACCTACGAGCAGTACTTC. Its translation: CASSPGTSGTYEQYF.

On this clone itself: An end of the junction does not agree with germline; a read error may underlie this. This chain uses TRBV18 with TRBJ2-6, with a tentative D call TRBD1 (5 bases). The CDR3 is made up of 15 amino acids. CDR1 and CDR2 (germline): KGHSH, LQKENI. CDR3 residues: CASSPARSGANGLTF. For the CDR3, the DNA is TGTGCCAGCTCACCAGCCAGGTCTGGGGCCAACGGCCTGACTTTC.

With respect to this clone: Other DNA sequences in the same sample also yield this CDR3. The chain links TRBV2 to TRBJ2-2, with D possibly matching TRBD2 (5 bases). V was pared by 2 bases and J by 4 bases, with 8 bases between. This CDR3 comprises 14 residues. CDR1 and CDR2 from the germline V gene are SNHLY and FYNNEI. This CDR3 is CASSENRGTGELFF. The CDR3 nucleotides are TGTGCCAGCAGTGAAAACCGGGGCACCGGGGAGCTGTTTTTT.

V and J are TRBV27 and TRBJ2-5, with D possibly being TRBD2 (7 bases). The assigned J gene may be wrong: the sequence end matches TRBJ2-7 better. CDR3 length: 15 residues. In germline, CDR1 is MNHEY, CDR2 SMNVEV (reference sequence). This CDR3 reads CASSTWGGPSYEQYF. CDR3 DNA: TGTGCCAGCAGTACATGGGGGGGCCCTTCCTACGAGCAGTACTTC.

This chain links TRBV7-8 with TRBJ2-7; D perhaps matches TRBD2 (5 bases). V was cut by 1 base and J by 6 bases, with 7 bases left in between. The length of the CDR3 is 12 residues. The V gene's germline CDR1 is SGHVS and CDR2 FQNEAQ. This chain's CDR3 is CASSLGRSEQYF. CDR3 in DNA: TGTGCCAGCAGCTTAGGGAGGTCCGAGCAGTACTTC.

The chain uses TRBV6-1 and TRBJ2-5; 8 positions match TRBD2. CDR1 is MNHNS, CDR2 SASEGT, per germline. V shed 2 bases and J 4 bases; nucleotides not matched to a gene: 3. The CDR3 has 14 residues. The CDR3 here is CASSERGGSETQYF. DNA of the CDR3: TGTGCCAGCAGTGAACGGGGGGGCTCAGAGACCCAGTACTTC.

This chain joins TRBV5-1 and TRBJ1-2, with 9 bases identical to TRBD1. This CDR3 comprises 14 residues. The junction had 10 bases not matched to a gene; V was cut back by 5 bases and J by 8 bases. The germline gives CDR1 SGHRS, CDR2 YFSETQ. CDR3 in DNA: TGCGCCAGCAGGGGCGGACAGGGGACGGGGGGCTACACCTTC. Translation gives CASRGGQGTGGYTF.

This sequence joins TRBV19 and TRBJ2-5; the D gene is possibly TRBD2 (6 bases). V lost 1 base and J 1 base, leaving 10 bases between the germline ends. The CDR3 is 15 amino acids. Germline V gives CDR1 LNHDA, CDR2 SQIVND (reference sequence). CDR3 in amino acids: CASSIGTTLQETQYF. CDR3 DNA: TGTGCCAGTAGTATAGGGACTACCCTCCAAGAGACCCAGTACTTC.

The chain joins TRBV6-6 to TRBJ2-7; possibly TRBD1 for D (5 bases). This CDR3 has 16 amino acids. V shed 1 base and J shed 3 bases, with 16 bases lying between them. Germline CDR1 reads MNHNY; CDR2 reads SVGAGI (reference sequence). CDR3 sequence: CASSYWAKGAYYEQYF. The CDR3, as DNA: TGTGCCAGCAGTTACTGGGCGAAAGGGGCCTACTACGAGCAGTACTTC.

The rearrangement uses TRBV7-2 and TRBJ1-2; no firm D call. Germline V gene data show CDR1 as SGHTA and CDR2 as FQGNSA. This CDR3 region has 13 residues. Trimming took 5 bases from V and 6 from J, leaving 13 bases between them. The CDR3 nucleotides read TGTGCCAGCAGCCCGCGGGGAGTCGATGGCTACACCTTC. This encodes CASSPRGVDGYTF. Drawing the rest from reference TRBV7-2 and TRBJ1-2, the complete variable domain is GAGVSQSPSNKVTEKGKDVELRCDPISGHTALYWYRQSLGQGLEFLIYFQGNSAPDKSGLPSDRFSAERTGGSVSTLTIQRTQQEDSAVYLCASSPRGVDGYTFGSGTRLTVV.

This clone appeared a single time. V and J are TRBV27 and TRBJ2-7, with a tentative D call TRBD2 (6 bases). The CDR3 is 14 amino acids. The V gene's germline CDR1 is MNHEY and CDR2 SMNVEV (reference sequence). The germline V and J ends were trimmed by 3 bases and 0 bases, with 9 bases remaining between them. The CDR3 reads CASSLGLGSYEQYF. CDR3 nucleotide sequence: TGTGCCAGCAGTTTGGGACTGGGCTCCTACGAGCAGTACTTC.